The subject of this entry is one T cell receptor beta chain. This specimen includes other DNA sequences encoding the same CDR3. CDR1 and CDR2 from the germline V gene are MNHEY and SVGAGI. The CDR3 extends over 14 amino acids. Unmatched junction bases numbered 1, after V lost 2 bases and J lost 4 bases. The data are from a study of blood T cell repertoires in COVID-19. As for the study in general: PBMCs, B-cell-depleted T cells, or T cells were the source of the cDNA or gDNA that made up the material.

Individuals aged about 18 to 100 years were recruited from 24 US areas. Each participant's cohort was designated according to participant-reported clinical history. As processed by the authors: Amplification with reference gene primers provided the estimates of nucleated cell counts. Clones were sequenced by immunoSEQ multiplex PCR, and TCRdb holds only the in-frame ones, with some missing. The DNA was the basis for D and trimming; V, J and clone size are from that table. The data show about 240,000 clones, with approximately 86% seen just once and 3.3% held by the top ten. The sample taken for sequencing was PBMCs or T cells enriched from blood (not recorded which). The rearrangement uses TRBV6-5 and TRBJ2-7, with TRBD2 matching over 11 bases. The clonotype was recovered from a woman in her 40s with acute COVID-19. The CDR3 spells CASSYTSGSYEQYF. The DNA of the CDR3 is TGTGCCAGCAGTTACACTAGCGGGAGTTACGAGCAGTACTTC.